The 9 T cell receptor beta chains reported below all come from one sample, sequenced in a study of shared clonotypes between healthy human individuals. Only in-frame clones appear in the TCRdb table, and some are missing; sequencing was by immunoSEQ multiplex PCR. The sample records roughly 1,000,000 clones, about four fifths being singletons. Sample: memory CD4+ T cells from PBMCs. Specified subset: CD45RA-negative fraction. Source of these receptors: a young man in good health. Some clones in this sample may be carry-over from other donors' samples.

CDR3 DNA sequence: TGTGCCAGCAGCTTGGTCGGGGCTTCAGGGCTGTTTTTT. This codes for CASSLVGASGLFF. The genes are TRBV5-6 and TRBJ1-4, with D perhaps TRBD1 (5 bases). Trimming shortened V by 0 bases and J by 14 bases, and 14 bases separated the two germline ends. CDR1 is SGHDT and CDR2 is YYEEEE in the germline V gene. This CDR3 region has 13 residues.

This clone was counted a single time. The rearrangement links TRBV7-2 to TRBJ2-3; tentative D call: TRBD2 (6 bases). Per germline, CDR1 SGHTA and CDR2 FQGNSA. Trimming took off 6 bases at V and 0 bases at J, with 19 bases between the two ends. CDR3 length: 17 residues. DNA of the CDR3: TGTGCCAGCAGGTCACTTCTTGTGGGGGGAAGCACAGATACGCAGTATTTT. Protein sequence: CASRSLLVGGSTDTQYF.

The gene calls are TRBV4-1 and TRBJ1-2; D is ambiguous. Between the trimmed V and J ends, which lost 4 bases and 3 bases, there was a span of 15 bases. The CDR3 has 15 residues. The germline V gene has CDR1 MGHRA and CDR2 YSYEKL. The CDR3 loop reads CASSPTGIGYYGYTF. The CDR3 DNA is TGCGCCAGCAGCCCGACGGGGATAGGGTACTATGGCTACACCTTC.

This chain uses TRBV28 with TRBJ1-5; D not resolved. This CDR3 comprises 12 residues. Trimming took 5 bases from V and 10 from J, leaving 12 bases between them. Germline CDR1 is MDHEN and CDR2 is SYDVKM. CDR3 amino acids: CASSRTASPQHF. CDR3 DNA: TGTGCCAGCAGTCGAACTGCCAGCCCCCAGCATTTT.

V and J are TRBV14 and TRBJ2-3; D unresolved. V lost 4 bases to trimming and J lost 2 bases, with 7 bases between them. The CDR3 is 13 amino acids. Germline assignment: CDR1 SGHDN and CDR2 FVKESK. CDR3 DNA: TGTGCCAGCAGCCCCCGCCCCACAGATACGCAGTATTTT. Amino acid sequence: CASSPRPTDTQYF.

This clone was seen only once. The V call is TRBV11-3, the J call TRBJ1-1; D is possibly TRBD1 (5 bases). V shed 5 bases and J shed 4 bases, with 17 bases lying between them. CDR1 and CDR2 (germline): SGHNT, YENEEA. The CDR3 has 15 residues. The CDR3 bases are TGTGCCAGCAGCCCAAGGACACATAGGAGCACTGAAGCTTTCTTT. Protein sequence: CASSPRTHRSTEAFF. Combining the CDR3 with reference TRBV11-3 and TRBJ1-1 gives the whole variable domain EAGVVQSPRYKIIEKKQPVAFWCNPISGHNTLYWYLQNLGQGPELLIRYENEEAVDDSQLPKDRFSAERLKGVDSTLKIQPAELGDSAVYLCASSPRTHRSTEAFFGQGTRLTVV.

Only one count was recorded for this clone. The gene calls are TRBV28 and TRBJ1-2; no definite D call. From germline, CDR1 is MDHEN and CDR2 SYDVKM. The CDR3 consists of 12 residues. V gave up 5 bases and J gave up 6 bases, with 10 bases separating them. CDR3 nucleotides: TGTGCCAGCAGTCCCCGGAGGGATGGCTACACCTTC. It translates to CASSPRRDGYTF.

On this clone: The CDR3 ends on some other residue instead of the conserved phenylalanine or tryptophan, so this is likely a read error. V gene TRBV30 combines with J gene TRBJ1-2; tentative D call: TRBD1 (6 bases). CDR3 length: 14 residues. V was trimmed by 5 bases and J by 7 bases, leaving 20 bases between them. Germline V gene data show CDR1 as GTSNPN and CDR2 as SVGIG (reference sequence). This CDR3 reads CAWGGPRTKAGYTL. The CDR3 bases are TGTGCCTGGGGGGGGCCGAGGACAAAGGCTGGCTACACCTTA.

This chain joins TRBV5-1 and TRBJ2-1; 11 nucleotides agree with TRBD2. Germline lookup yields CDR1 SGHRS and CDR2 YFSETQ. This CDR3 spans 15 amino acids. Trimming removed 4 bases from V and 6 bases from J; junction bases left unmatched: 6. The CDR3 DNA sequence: TGCGCCAGCAGCGCACTAGCGGGAGTGGGCAATGAGCAGTTCTTC. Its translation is CASSALAGVGNEQFF.